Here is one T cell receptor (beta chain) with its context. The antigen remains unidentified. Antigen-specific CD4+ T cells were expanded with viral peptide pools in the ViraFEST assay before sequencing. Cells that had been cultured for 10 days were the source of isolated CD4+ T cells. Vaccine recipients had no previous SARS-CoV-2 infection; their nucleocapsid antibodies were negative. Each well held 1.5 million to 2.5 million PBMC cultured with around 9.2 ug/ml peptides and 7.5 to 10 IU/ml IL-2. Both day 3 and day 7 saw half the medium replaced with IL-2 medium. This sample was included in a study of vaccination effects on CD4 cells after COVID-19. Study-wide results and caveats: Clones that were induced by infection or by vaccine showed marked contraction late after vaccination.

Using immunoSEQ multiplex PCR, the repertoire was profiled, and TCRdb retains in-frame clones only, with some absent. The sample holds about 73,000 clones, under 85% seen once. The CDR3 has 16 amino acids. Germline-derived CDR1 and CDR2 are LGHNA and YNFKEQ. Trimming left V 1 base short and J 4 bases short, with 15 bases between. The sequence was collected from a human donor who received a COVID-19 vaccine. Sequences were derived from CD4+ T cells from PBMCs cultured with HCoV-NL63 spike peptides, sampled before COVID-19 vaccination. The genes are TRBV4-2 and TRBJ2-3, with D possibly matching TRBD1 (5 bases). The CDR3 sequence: CASSQGGRGLPDTQYF. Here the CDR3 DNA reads TGTGCCAGCAGCCAAGGGGGAAGGGGCCTACCAGATACGCAGTATTTT.